Sequencing of this T cell receptor beta chain was carried out in a study of blood T cell repertoires in COVID-19. Original handling: Reference gene primer amplification yielded estimated nucleated cell counts. Assay: immunoSEQ multiplex PCR; the TCRdb copy retains only in-frame clones and omits some. The DNA gave D and trimming, while V, J and clone size come from that table. Counted here are some 180,000 clones, approximately 80% occurring once; the ten biggest clones make up more than 5.5%. Germline assignment: CDR1 LNHDA and CDR2 SQIVND (reference sequence). The ends lost 6 bases at V and 9 bases at J; junction bases unmatched: 10. This CDR3 contains 15 residues.

Sequencing was performed on peripheral blood. The sequence was collected from a human donor in a cohort sampled during active COVID-19. This rearrangement joins TRBV19 to TRBJ2-1; TRBD2 matches at 11 bases. Here the CDR3 reads CASREIAGGLGEQFF. CDR3 DNA sequence: TGTGCCAGTAGAGAAATAGCGGGGGGGCTGGGTGAGCAGTTCTTC.